This T cell receptor beta chain appears in the sequencing data of a study of cytomegalovirus exposure and HLA in healthy donors. Overall study results and limits: In an earlier analysis, most TCR beta V segments were productive about 90% or about 30% of the time. Certain indistinguishable V segments, among them TRBV6-2 and TRBV6-3, were excluded. An analysis that was carried out later associated 15,000 to 20,000 TCR beta sequences with HLA alleles at 0.05 false discovery rate.

Of note for this clone: The antigen is undetermined.

After removal of 6 bases from V and 2 bases from J, the junction contained 5 bases not matched to a gene. Per the germline V gene, CDR1 is MNHEY and CDR2 is SMNVEV (reference sequence). The CDR3 has 15 amino acids. With 60 Vbeta and 13 Jbeta primers, the PCR was carried out. Authors' data handling: There were tens of millions of unique TCR beta chains by a later count, and 10 million to 12 million of them were shared. The protocol was immunoSEQ multiplex PCR, while the TCRdb copy is restricted to in-frame clones and leaves out a portion. The V and J calls and clone size are taken from that table; D and trimming were inferred from the DNA. The sample includes around 130,000 clones, more than 60% of them seen just once.

Material for sequencing was PBMCs. The clonotype originates from a woman between 35 and 50 years old in good health and CMV-seropositive. V is TRBV27 and J is TRBJ2-7; 12 positions agree with TRBD1. The CDR3 DNA sequence: TGTGCCAGCAGGGACGGGACAGGGGGCCCCTACGAGCAGTACTTC. Amino acids: CASRDGTGGPYEQYF.